This TCR beta chain was documented in a study of T-cell reconstitution after alpha-beta-depleted transplantation in children. Whole-study results and caveats: T cells produced anew were the main source of T-cell counts and diversity one year after transplant. Surviving recipient T cells and thymic progenitors accounted for the high day-60 TCRbeta diversity observed in some patients. Reported findings indicate that, about two months after transplant, alpha-beta T cells came from several hundred expanded clones, which were derived from non-depleted graft cells.

This clonotype was seen a handful of times. Its cognate antigen is unknown. This CDR3 is built from 13 residues. V was clipped by 4 bases and J by 3 bases, with 6 bases between them. The germline CDR1 and CDR2 sequences are MGHDK and SYGVNS. This sample's TCRbeta library carried unique molecular identifier barcodes. TCRdb ran MiXCR on the PCR reads and lists one entry per CDR3 protein. The table shows a few hundred thousand distinct CDR3 sequences, with 10% to 15% occurring only once. Sequences were derived from PBMCs, mostly from graft donor cells, sampled 360 days after TCRalphabeta/CD19-depleted stem cell transplant. This clonotype was obtained from a male patient between 5 and 17 years old who had a stem cell transplant for acute myeloid leukemia, so the T cells may come from the graft donor. The chain couples TRBV25-1 to TRBJ2-2, with D unresolved. This CDR3 is CASSVYYTGELFF. In nucleotides, the CDR3 is TGTGCCAGCAGTGTCTACTACACCGGGGAGCTGTTTTTT.